This paragraph reports one T cell receptor (beta chain). Germline V CDR1 and CDR2: LGHDT, YNNKEL (reference sequence). Trimming removed 1 base at V and 8 bases at J, with 13 bases between. CDR3 size: 14 residues. This sample is part of a study of blood T cell repertoires in COVID-19. For the study at large: Whether acute or convalescent, the COVID-19 samples came from the United States, Italy and Spain. T cells, B-cell-depleted T cells, or PBMCs provided the cDNA or gDNA that served as material.

In the authors' methods: Nucleated cell counts were estimated from reference gene primer amplification. Some clones are missing from TCRdb's copy, which holds only in-frame ones; the method was immunoSEQ multiplex PCR. The DNA gave D and trimming, while V, J and clone size come from that table. The sample records approximately 66,000 clones, approximately 87% being singletons. The sequenced material came from peripheral blood. V usage is TRBV3-1 (or the pseudogene TRBV3-2) and J usage is TRBJ2-3; D call uncertain. The TCR originated in a man between 60 and 70 years old with acute or convalescent COVID-19. The CDR3 DNA is TGTGCCAGCAGCCAAGGTTTAGCTTCGATTACGCAGTATTTT. As protein: CASSQGLASITQYF.